This T cell receptor (delta chain) came from a study of DNA immune sequencing with unique molecular identifiers. This clone was picked up many times. The CDR3 has 12 amino acids. Looked up from germline, CDR1 is TSWWSYY and CDR2 is QGS. V shed 3 bases and J shed 6 bases, with 5 bases lying between them. Genomic DNA underwent 32-plex PCR targeting all 8 TRDV and 4 TRDJ genes. The library had 12-nucleotide UMIs introduced over around 3 barcoding cycles, then a second adapter PCR. TCRdb reanalysed the multiplex PCR reads via CATT. The sample lists 2,000 to 3,000 delta-chain clones; 14% were seen once. The clonotype was recovered from a human donor in good health. Sequencing used gamma-delta T cells from PBMCs. This chain connects TRDV1 to TRDJ2; no clear D. CDR3 sequence reads: CALGDAAAQLFF. In nucleotides, the CDR3 is TGTGCTCTTGGGGACGCCGCAGCACAACTCTTCTTT.